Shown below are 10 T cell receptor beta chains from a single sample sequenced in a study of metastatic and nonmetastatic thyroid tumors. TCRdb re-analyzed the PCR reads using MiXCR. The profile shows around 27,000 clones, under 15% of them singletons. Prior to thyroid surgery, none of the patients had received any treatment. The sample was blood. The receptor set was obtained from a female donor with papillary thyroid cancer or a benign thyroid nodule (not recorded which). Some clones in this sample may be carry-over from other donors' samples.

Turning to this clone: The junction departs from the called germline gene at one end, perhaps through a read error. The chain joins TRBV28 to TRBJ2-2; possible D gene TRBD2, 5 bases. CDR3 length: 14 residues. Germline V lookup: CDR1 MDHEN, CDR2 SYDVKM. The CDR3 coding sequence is TGTGCCAGCAGTTTAGGTCCGAACACCCGGGATCTGTTTTTT. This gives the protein CASSLGPNTRDLFF.

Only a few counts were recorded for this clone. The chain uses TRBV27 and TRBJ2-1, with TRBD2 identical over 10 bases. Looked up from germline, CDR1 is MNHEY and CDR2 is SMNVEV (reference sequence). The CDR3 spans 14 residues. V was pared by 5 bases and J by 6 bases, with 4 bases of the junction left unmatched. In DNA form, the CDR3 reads TGTGCCAGCAGTCCCAGCGGGAGGGCCAATGAGCAGTTCTTC. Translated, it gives CASSPSGRANEQFF.

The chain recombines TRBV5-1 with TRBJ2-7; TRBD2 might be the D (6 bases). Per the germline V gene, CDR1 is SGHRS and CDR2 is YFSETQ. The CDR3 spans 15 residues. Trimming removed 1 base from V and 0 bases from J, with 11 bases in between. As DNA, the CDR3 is TGCGCCAGCAGCTTGCCTAGCGCCAGCTCCTACGAGCAGTACTTC. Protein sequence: CASSLPSASSYEQYF.

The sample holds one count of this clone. The CDR3 nucleotides are TGTGCCAGCAGCCAAGGGGTATTCGCCTACGAGCAGTACTTC. Amino acids: CASSQGVFAYEQYF. V and J are TRBV4-2 and TRBJ2-7; no definite D call. Germline values: CDR1 LGHNA, CDR2 YNFKEQ. Trimming shortened V by 1 base and J by 2 bases, and 9 bases separated the two germline ends. This CDR3 region has 14 residues.

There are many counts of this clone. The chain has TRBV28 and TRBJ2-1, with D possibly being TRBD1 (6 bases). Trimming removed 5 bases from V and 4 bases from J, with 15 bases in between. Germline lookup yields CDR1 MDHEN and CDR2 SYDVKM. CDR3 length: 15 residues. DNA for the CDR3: TGTGCCAGCAGTCCCAGGGGATCGGCGTACAATGAGCAGTTCTTC. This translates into CASSPRGSAYNEQFF.

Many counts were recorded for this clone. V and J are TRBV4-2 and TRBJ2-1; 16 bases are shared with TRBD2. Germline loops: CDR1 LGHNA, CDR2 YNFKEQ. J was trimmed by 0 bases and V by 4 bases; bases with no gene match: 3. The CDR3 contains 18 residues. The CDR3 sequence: CASSLGLAGGSSYNEQFF. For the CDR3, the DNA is TGTGCCAGCAGCCTGGGACTAGCGGGAGGGTCCTCCTACAATGAGCAGTTCTTC.

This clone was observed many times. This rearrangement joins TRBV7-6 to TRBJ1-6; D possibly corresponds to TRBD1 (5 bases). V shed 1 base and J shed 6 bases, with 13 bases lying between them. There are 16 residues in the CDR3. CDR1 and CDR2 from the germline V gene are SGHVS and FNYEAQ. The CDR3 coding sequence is TGTGCCAGCAGCTTAGGGGGCCCGGGCGGTAATTCACCCCTCCACTTT. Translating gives CASSLGGPGGNSPLHF.

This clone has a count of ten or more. The CDR3 sequence: CASSVDPREQFF. The CDR3, as DNA: TGTGCCAGCAGCGTAGATCCTAGAGAGCAGTTCTTC. The chain combines TRBV9 with TRBJ2-1; D uncertain. CDR1 is SGDLS, CDR2 YYNGEE, per germline. Trimming stripped 0 bases from V and 10 bases from J, with 8 bases between. The CDR3 covers 12 residues.

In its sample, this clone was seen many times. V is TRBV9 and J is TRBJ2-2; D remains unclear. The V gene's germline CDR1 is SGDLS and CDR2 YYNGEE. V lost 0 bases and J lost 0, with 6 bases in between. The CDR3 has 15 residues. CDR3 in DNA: TGTGCCAGCAGCGTAGGTGGGGCGAACACCGGGGAGCTGTTTTTT. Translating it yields CASSVGGANTGELFF.

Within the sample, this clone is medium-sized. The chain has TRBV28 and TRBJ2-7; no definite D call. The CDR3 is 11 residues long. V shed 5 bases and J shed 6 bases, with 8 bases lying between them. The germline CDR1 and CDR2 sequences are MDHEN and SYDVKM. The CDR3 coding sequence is TGTGCCAGCAGTACGTGGGTCGAGCAGTACTTC. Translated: CASSTWVEQYF.